The clone carrying this T cell receptor (beta chain) appeared a few times. Antigen unknown. The sample is drawn from a study of T-cell memory formation after mild COVID-19. Across the study: Largely, the TCR clusters proved donor specific.

One entry per CDR3 protein results from TCRdb running MiXCR on the 5' RACE reads. The top ten hold around 12% of the sample, which has about 620,000 distinct CDR3 sequences, about a sixth seen once. Study-level results: The pre-infection memory compartment contained some responding clones, suggesting cross-reactive memory joined.

The origin of this receptor is an adult woman who had mild COVID-19 (a few samples of this study predate the infection). Cell type and time point are not known. Sequencing input: PBMCs or a T cell subset sorted from them (not recorded which).

The CDR3 DNA sequence: TGTGCCAGCAGTTCGGGGACAGGGGGCGGTTCACCCCTCCACTTT. Encoded protein: CASSSGTGGGSPLHF. The chain is built from TRBV27 and TRBJ1-6; 12 positions agree with TRBD1. In germline, CDR1 is MNHEY, CDR2 SMNVEV (reference sequence). J gave up 9 bases and V 4 bases, and 4 bases lay outside the gene matches. The CDR3 covers 15 residues.